Sequencing of this T cell receptor (beta chain) was carried out in a study of tumor-infiltrating lymphocytes in primary liver carcinoma. The wider study: Between about 4.2 and 10 cm across, the tumors were all of stage T1-T3 N0M0. Study-wide results and limits: With p = 0.039, the top-250-clone fraction in tumors significantly exceeded that in blood.

About this clonotype: Its antigen is as yet unknown.

Starting material of approximately 500 ng total RNA yielded TCR beta cDNA via a constant-region primer. It was through three nested multiplex PCR rounds of slightly modified ARM-PCR that TCR beta libraries arose. With TRBV1-TRBV30 forward primers and a C-beta reverse primer, the first two PCR rounds were run for 10 cycles each. MiXCR, applied by TCRdb to the multiplex PCR reads, yields one record per CDR3 protein. The table lists about 210,000 distinct CDR3 sequences, about two thirds of them singletons. The germline CDR1 and CDR2 sequences are SGHAT and FQNNGV. Trimming removed 4 bases from V and 2 bases from J; junction bases left unmatched: 11. This CDR3 is 16 amino acids long. Unsorted whole blood served as the source of blood RNA, and germline DNA was extracted as well. A roughly 4-milliliter peripheral blood sample was collected before surgery.

Sequenced: peripheral blood. The TCR originated in a woman aged 55-75 years with primary liver carcinoma and hepatitis B virus infection. The chain links TRBV11-2 to TRBJ2-7; 7 nucleotides align to TRBD2. This CDR3 is CASSSPRRRGAYEQYF. The CDR3 region has the DNA TGTGCCAGCAGCTCCCCCCGCCGACGGGGGGCCTACGAGCAGTACTTC.